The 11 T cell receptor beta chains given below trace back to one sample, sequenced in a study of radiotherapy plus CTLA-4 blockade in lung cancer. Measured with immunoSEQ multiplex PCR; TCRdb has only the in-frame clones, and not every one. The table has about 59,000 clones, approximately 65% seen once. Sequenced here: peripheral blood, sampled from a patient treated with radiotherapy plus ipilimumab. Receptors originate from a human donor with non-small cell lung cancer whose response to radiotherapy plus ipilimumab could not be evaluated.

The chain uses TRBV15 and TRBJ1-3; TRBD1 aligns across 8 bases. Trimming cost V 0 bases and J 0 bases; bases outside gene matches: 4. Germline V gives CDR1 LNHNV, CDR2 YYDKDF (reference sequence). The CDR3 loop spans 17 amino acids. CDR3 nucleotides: TGTGCCACCAGCAGAGATCAGGGGGCATTCTCTGGAAACACCATATATTTT. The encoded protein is CATSRDQGAFSGNTIYF.

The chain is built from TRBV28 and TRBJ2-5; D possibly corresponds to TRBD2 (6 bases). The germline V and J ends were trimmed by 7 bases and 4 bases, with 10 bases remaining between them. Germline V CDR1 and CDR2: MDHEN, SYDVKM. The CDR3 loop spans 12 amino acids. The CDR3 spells CASTGGVETQYF. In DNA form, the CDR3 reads TGTGCCAGCACTGGCGGGGTAGAGACCCAGTACTTC.

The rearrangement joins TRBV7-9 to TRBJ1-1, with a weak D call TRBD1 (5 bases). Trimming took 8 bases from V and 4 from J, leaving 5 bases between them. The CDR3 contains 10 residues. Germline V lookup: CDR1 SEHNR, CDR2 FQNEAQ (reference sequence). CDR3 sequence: CASGATEAFF. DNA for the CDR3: TGTGCCAGCGGGGCCACTGAAGCTTTCTTT.

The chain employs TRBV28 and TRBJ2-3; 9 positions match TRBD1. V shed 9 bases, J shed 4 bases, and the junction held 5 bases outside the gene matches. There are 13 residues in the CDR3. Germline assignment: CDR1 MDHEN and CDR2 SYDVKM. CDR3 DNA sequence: TGTGCCAGTACAGGGGGCGCGGCAGATACGCAGTATTTT. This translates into CASTGGAADTQYF.

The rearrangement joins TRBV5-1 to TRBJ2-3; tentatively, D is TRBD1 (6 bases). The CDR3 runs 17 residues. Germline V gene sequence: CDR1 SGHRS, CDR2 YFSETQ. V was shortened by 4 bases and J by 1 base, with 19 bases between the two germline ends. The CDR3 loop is CASSETLRGGGTDTQYF. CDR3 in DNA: TGCGCCAGCAGCGAGACCTTGAGAGGGGGTGGCACAGATACGCAGTATTTT.

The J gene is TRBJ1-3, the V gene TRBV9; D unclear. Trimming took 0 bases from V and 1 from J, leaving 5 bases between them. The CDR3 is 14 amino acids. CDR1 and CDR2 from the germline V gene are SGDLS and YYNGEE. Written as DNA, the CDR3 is TGTGCCAGCAGCGTAGGGGCTTCTGGAAACACCATATATTTT. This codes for CASSVGASGNTIYF.

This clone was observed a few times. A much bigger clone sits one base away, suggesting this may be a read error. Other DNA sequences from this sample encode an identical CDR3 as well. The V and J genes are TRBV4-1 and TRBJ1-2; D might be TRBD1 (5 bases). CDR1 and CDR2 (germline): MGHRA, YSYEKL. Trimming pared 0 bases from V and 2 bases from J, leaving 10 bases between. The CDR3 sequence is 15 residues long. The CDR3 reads CASSQDYQGNYGYTF. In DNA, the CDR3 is TGCGCCAGCAGCCAAGATTATCAGGGCAACTATGGCTACACCTTC.

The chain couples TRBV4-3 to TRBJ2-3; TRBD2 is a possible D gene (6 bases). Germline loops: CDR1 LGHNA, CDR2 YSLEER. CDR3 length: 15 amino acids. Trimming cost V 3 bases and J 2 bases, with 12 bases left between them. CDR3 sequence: CASSQLAEFTDTQYF. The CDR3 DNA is TGCGCCAGCAGCCAGTTAGCGGAATTCACAGATACGCAGTATTTT.

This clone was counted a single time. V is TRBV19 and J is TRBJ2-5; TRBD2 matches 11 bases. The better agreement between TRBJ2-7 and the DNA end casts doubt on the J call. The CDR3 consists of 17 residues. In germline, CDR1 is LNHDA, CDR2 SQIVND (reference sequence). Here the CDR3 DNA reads TGTGCCAGTTCAGGTCTAGCGGGGGGCGAACAACCTTCCGAGCAGTACTTC. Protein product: CASSGLAGGEQPSEQYF.

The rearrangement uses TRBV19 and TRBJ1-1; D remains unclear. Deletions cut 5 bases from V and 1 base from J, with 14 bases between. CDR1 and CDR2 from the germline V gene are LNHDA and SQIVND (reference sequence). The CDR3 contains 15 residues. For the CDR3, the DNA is TGTGCCAGTAGTTCGCTTAAACGGGGGAACACTGAAGCTTTCTTT. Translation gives CASSSLKRGNTEAFF.

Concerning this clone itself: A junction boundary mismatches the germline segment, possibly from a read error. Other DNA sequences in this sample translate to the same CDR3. DNA for the CDR3: TGTGCCTGGAGTGATTGGGGACTGCGGAAGGCCGGGGAGCTGTTCTTT. Translated, it gives CAWSDWGLRKAGELFF. The chain employs TRBV30 and TRBJ2-2, with a weak D call TRBD2 (6 bases). There are 16 residues in the CDR3. CDR1 is GTSNPN and CDR2 is SVGIG in the germline V gene (reference sequence).